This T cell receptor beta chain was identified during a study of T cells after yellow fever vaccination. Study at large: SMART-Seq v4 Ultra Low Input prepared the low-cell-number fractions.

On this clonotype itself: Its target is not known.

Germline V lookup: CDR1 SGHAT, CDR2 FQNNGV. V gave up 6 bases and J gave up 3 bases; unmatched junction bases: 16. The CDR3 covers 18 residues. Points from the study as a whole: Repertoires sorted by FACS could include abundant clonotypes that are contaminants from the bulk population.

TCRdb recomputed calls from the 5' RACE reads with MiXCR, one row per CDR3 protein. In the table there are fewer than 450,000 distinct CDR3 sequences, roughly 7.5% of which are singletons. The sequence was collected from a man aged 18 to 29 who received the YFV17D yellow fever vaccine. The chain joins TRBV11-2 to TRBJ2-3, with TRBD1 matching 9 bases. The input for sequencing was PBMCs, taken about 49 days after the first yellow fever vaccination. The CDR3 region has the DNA TGTGCCAGCAGTCAACCTCCGGGACAGGGCCCCGGGACAGATACGCAGTATTTT. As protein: CASSQPPGQGPGTDTQYF.